This T cell receptor (beta chain) was identified during a study of radiation and T cells in renal cell carcinoma. Noted time point: blood 4 weeks post-SBRT, at nephrectomy. Treatment denoted: 15 Gy SBRT to primary tumor, nephrectomy 4 weeks later. Nephrectomy followed 15 Gy stereotactic body radiation by 4 weeks. After SBRT, blood was collected at 2 and 4 weeks, plus baseline. The CDR3 consists of 16 residues. Germline V gene lookup returns CDR1 LGHNA and CDR2 YNFKEQ. J gave up 7 bases and V 0 bases, and 11 bases lay outside the gene matches. Findings of the study overall: Without pretreatment biopsies, baseline tumor clonotype presence was undetermined.

Profiling relied on immunoSEQ multiplex PCR, and the TCRdb table lists in-frame clones only, not all of them. The sample records 150,000 to 200,000 clones, 88% being singletons. Of note for this clone: Its target is not known.

The sequencing here drew on blood, taken from a patient whose treatment included radiotherapy and nephrectomy. The chain employs TRBV4-2 and TRBJ2-5; the match to TRBD2 covers 7 bases. The TCR was taken from a woman between 45 and 60 years old with renal cell carcinoma. As DNA, the CDR3 is TGTGCCAGCAGCCAAGAGGCGGGGGAGGGGAAAAGGACCCAGTACTTC. This encodes CASSQEAGEGKRTQYF.